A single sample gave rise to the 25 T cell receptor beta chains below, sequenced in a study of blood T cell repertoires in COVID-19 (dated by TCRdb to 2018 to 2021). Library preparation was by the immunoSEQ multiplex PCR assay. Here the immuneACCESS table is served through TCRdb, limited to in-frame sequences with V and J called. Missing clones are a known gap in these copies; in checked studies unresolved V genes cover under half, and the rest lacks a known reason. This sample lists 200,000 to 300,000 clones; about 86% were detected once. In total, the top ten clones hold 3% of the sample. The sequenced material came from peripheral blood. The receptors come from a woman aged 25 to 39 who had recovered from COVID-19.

CDR3 sequence reads: CASSLEGTGRNTQYF. CDR3 nucleotide sequence: TGTGCCAGCAGCTTGGAGGGGACAGGAAGAAATACGCAGTATTTT. The rearrangement joins TRBV5-4 to TRBJ2-3; TRBD1 agrees at 8 bases. V gave up 0 bases and J gave up 7 bases; unmatched junction bases: 7. The CDR3 is made up of 15 amino acids. Germline values: CDR1 SGHNT, CDR2 YYREEE (reference sequence).

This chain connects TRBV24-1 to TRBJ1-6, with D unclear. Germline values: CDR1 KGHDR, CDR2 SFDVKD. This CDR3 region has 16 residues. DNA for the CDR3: TGTCCTACGACGACGGGATCAACCGCGTGTTATTCACCCCTCCACTTT. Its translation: CPTTTGSTACYSPLHF.

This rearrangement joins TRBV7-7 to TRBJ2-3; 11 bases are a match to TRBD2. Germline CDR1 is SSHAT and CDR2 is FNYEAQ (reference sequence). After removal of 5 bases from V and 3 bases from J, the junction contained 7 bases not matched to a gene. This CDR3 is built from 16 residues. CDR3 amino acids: CASSPIAGGMTDTQYF. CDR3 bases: TGTGCCAGCAGCCCCATAGCGGGGGGGATGACAGATACGCAGTATTTT.

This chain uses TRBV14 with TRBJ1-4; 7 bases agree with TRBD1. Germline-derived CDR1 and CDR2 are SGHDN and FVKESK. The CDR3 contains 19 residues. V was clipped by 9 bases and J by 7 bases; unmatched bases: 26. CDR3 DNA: TGTGCCAGTTTCCTACAGGGGACGAGGCGAGAACGAGATCTTGAAAAACTGTTTTTT. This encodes CASFLQGTRRERDLEKLFF.

CDR3 nucleotide sequence: TGTGCCAGCAGCTTTTCGGGGTATATAGGTCAGCCCCAGCATTTT. Its protein product is CASSFSGYIGQPQHF. The J gene is TRBJ1-5, the V gene TRBV7-2; D not certain. The CDR3 is made up of 15 amino acids. Germline CDR1 reads SGHTA; CDR2 reads FQGNSA. The germline V and J ends were trimmed by 3 bases and 6 bases, with 15 bases remaining between them.

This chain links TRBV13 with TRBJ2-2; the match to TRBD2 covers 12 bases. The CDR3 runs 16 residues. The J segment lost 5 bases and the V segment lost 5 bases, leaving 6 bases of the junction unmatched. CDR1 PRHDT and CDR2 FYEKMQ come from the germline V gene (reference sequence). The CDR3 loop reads CASSPSGTSGTGELFF. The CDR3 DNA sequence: TGTGCCAGCAGCCCATCCGGGACTAGCGGGACCGGGGAGCTGTTTTTT. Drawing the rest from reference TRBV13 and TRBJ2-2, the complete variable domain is AAGVIQSPRHLIKEKRETATLKCYPIPRHDTVYWYQQGPGQDPQFLISFYEKMQSDKGSIPDRFSAQQFSDYHSELNMSSLELGDSALYFCASSPSGTSGTGELFFGEGSRLTVL.

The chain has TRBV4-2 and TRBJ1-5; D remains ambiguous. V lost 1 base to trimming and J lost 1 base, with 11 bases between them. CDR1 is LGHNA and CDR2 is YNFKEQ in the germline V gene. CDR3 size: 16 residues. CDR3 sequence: CASSQAGGQSNQPQHF. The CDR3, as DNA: TGTGCCAGCAGCCAAGCGGGAGGCCAAAGCAATCAGCCCCAGCATTTT.

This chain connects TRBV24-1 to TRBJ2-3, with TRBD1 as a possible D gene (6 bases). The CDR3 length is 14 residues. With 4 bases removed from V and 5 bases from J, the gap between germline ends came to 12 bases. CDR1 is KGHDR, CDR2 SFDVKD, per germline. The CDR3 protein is CATSDPDRKDTQYF. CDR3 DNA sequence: TGTGCCACCAGTGACCCCGACAGGAAAGATACGCAGTATTTT.

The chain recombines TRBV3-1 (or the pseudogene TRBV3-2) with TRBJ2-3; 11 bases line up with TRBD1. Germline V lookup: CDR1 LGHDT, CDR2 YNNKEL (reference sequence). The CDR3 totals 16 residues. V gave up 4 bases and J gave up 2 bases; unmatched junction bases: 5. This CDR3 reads CASSPGQGANTDTQYF. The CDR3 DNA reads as TGTGCCAGCAGCCCTGGACAGGGGGCAAACACAGATACGCAGTATTTT.

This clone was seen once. CDR3 DNA: TGTGCCAGCAGGACTTCGGGATACGAGCAGTACTTC. It encodes CASRTSGYEQYF. The chain has TRBV27 and TRBJ2-7, with D maybe TRBD2 (5 bases). Germline CDR1 reads MNHEY; CDR2 reads SMNVEV (reference sequence). This CDR3 is 12 amino acids long. The V end lost 6 bases, the J end lost 4 bases, and 10 bases lay between the germline ends.

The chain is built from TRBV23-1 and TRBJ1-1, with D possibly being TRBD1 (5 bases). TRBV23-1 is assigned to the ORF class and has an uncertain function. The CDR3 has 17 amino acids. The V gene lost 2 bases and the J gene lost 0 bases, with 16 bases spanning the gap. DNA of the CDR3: TGCGCCAGCAGTCAAGTGTCAGGGAGGAACATGAACACTGAAGCTTTCTTT. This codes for CASSQVSGRNMNTEAFF.

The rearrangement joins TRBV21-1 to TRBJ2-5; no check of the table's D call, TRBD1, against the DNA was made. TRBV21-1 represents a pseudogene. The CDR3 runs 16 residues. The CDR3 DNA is TGTGCCAGCAGCAAAGAGAAAGGGGGCGGACAAGAGACCCAGTACTTC. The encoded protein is CASSKEKGGGQETQYF.

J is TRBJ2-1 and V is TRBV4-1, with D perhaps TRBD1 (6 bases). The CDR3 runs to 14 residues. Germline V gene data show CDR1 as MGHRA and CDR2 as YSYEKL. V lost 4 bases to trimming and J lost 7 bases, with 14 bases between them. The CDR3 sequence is CASSPEQGVNEQFF. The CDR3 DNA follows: TGCGCCAGCAGCCCGGAACAGGGTGTTAATGAGCAGTTCTTC.

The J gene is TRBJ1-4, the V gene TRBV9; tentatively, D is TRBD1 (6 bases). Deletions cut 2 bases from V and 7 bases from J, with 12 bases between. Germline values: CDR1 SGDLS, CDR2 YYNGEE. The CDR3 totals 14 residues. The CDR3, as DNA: TGTGCCAGCAGCGTGCAGGGGATCGGTGAAAAACTGTTTTTT. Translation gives CASSVQGIGEKLFF.

The CDR3 DNA reads as TGTGCCAGTGCCGGACTCAACAGGGGCCCCGCAACCCTGAACACTGAAGCTTTCTTT. Amino acids: CASAGLNRGPATLNTEAFF. The chain couples TRBV19 to TRBJ1-1; 7 positions agree with TRBD1. J lost 0 bases, V lost 8 bases, and 21 bases had no gene match. Per germline, CDR1 LNHDA and CDR2 SQIVND (reference sequence). The CDR3 runs to 19 residues. The variable domain in full, completed from reference TRBV19 and TRBJ1-1, reads DGGITQSPKYLFRKEGQNVTLSCEQNLNHDAMYWYRQDPGQGLRLIYYSQIVNDFQKGDIAEGYSVSREKKESFPLTVTSAQKNPTAFYLCASAGLNRGPATLNTEAFFGQGTRLTVV.

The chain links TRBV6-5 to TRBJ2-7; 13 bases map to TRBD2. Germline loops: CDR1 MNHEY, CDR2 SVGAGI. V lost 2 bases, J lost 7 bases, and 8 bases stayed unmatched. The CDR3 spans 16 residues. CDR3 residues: CASSYTSGGALWEQYF. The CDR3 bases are TGTGCCAGCAGTTACACTAGCGGGGGGGCTCTTTGGGAGCAGTACTTC.

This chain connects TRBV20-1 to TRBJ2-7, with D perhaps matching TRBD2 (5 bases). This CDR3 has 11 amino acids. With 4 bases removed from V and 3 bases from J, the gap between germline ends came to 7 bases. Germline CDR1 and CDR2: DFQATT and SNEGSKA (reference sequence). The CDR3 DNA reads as TGCAGTGCTAACGGACTCTACGAGCAGTACTTC. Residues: CSANGLYEQYF.

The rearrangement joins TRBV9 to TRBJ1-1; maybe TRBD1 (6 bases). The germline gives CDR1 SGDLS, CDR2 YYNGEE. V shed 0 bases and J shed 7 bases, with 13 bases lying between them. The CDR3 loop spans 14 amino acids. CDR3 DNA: TGTGCCAGCAGCGTAGGACAGGATGGCGGTGAAGCTTTCTTT. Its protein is CASSVGQDGGEAFF.

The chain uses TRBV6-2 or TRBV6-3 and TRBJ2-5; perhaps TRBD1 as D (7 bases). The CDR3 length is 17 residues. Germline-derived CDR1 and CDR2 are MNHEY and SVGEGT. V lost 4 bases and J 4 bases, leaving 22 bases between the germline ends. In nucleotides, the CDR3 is TGTGCCAGCAGTTTAGGCTTGCAGGGGGGAGGTGTAGAGACCCAGTACTTC. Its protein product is CASSLGLQGGGVETQYF.

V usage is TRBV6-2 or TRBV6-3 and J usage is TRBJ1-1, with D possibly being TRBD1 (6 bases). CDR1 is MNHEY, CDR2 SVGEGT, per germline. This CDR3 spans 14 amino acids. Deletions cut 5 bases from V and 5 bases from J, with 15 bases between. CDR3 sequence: CASSSLTGHTEAFF. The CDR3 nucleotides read TGTGCCAGCAGTAGCTTGACAGGACATACTGAAGCTTTCTTT.

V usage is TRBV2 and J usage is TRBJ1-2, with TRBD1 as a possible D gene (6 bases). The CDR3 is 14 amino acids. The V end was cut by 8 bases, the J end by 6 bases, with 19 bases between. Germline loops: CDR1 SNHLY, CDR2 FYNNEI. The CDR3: CASRRGGNSDGYTF. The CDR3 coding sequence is TGTGCCAGCCGAAGGGGGGGGAATTCAGATGGCTACACCTTC.

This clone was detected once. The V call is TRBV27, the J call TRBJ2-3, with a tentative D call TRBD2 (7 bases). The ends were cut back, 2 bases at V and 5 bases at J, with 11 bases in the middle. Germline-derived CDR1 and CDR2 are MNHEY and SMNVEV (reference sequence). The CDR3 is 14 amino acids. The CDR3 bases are TGTGCCAGCAGTTTAATAGGGGGGGGAGATACGCAGTATTTT. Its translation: CASSLIGGGDTQYF.

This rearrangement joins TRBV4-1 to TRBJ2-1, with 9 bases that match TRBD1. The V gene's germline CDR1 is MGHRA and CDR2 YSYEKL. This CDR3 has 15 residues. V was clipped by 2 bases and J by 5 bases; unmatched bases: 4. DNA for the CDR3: TGCGCCAGCAGCCAACCGGGACAGGGAAACAATGAGCAGTTCTTC. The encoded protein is CASSQPGQGNNEQFF.

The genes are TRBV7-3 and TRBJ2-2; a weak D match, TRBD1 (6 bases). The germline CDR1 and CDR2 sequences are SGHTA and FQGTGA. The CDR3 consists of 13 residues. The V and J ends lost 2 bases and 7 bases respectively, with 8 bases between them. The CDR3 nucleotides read TGTGCCAGCAGCTTAGCAGGGGACGGGGAGCTGTTTTTT. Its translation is CASSLAGDGELFF.

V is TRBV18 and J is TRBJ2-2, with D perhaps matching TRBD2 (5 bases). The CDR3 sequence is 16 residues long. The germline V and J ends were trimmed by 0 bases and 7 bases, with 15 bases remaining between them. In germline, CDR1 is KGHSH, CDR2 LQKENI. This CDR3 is CASSPPSTYRGGELFF. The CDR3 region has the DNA TGTGCCAGCTCACCACCGTCGACCTACCGGGGCGGGGAGCTGTTTTTT.